A selection of T cell receptor beta chains follows, all from one sample in a study of T cells in localized non-small cell lung cancer. Here immunoSEQ multiplex PCR was the method, and the copy in TCRdb shows in-frame clones only, minus some. The sample includes some 15,000 clones, 90% seen only once; the top ten take around 1.2%. The sample in question was peripheral blood mononuclear cells, obtained before any cancer treatment. All receptors come from a woman aged 40-69 years with stage III lung adenocarcinoma. Each CDR3 is given with its conserved first and last residue.

V gene: TRBV19; J gene: TRBJ1-1; CDR3 protein: CASSMRVGLQAFF
V gene: TRBV15; J gene: TRBJ2-5; CDR3 protein: CATSRAVIQETQYF
V gene: TRBV5-1; J gene: TRBJ1-5; CDR3 protein: CASSLGYSNQPQHF
V gene: TRBV5-6; J gene: TRBJ2-7; CDR3 protein: CASSWDTEQYF
V gene: TRBV5-5; J gene: TRBJ2-2; CDR3 protein: CASSSGGTGELFF
V gene: TRBV6-5; J gene: TRBJ1-2; CDR3 protein: CASSYEIGYGYTF
V gene: TRBV9; J gene: TRBJ2-3; CDR3 protein: CASSWTGASTDTQYF
V gene: TRBV7-8; J gene: TRBJ2-7; CDR3 protein: CASSLSRRESYEQYF
V gene: TRBV4-2; J gene: TRBJ2-7; CDR3 protein: CASSPRDRGFNEQYF
V gene: TRBV7-9; J gene: TRBJ2-7; CDR3 protein: CASSRGRGRDGEQYF
V gene: TRBV5-6; J gene: TRBJ2-7; CDR3 protein: CASSLDPGTAYEQYF
V gene: TRBV28; J gene: TRBJ1-2; CDR3 protein: CASSLSRGQIYGYTF
V gene: TRBV6-4; J gene: TRBJ2-7; CDR3 protein: CASSDSPGGGAVGEQYF
V gene: TRBV7-9; J gene: TRBJ1-1; CDR3 protein: CASSLPGQGENTEAFF
V gene: TRBV5-6; J gene: TRBJ2-3; CDR3 protein: CASSLREVLTDTQYF